What follows is one TCR beta chain and its context. The J segment lost 3 bases and the V segment lost 4 bases, leaving 9 bases of the junction unmatched. The CDR3 consists of 15 residues. The germline V gene encodes CDR1 SGHRS and CDR2 YFSETQ. This entry comes from a study of blood T cell repertoires in COVID-19. About the study: Italy, Spain and the United States were the sources of the convalescent and acute COVID-19 samples. From T cells, B-cell-depleted T cells, or PBMCs came the material, which was cDNA or gDNA.

As handled by the study authors: From reference gene primer amplification, estimates of nucleated cell counts were derived. Assay: immunoSEQ multiplex PCR; the TCRdb copy retains only in-frame clones and omits some. That table supplies the V and J calls and clone size; D and trimming were determined from the DNA. The table has under 85,000 clones, about 84% seen once. The sample taken for sequencing was peripheral blood. This clonotype originated in a human donor in a cohort sampled during active COVID-19. V is TRBV5-1 and J is TRBJ2-5; 7 nucleotides align to TRBD2. This chain's CDR3 is CASSVGGGGKETQYF. CDR3 coding DNA: TGCGCCAGCAGCGTTGGAGGCGGGGGAAAAGAGACCCAGTACTTC.